This TCR beta chain was sequenced during a study of cytomegalovirus exposure and HLA in healthy donors (dated by TCRdb to about 2017). Background on the whole study: In an earlier analysis of several hundred of the donors, approximately 300 Gb of sequence data and 100 million or so unique TCR beta sequences from some 170 million T cells were reported. In an earlier analysis of roughly 580 of the donors, high-throughput TCR beta sequencing was used to judge whether each TCR beta V gene segment behaved as functional or pseudogenic. Of the 300 to 400 genotyped donors, over 70% fell in the genetic ancestry cluster associated with self-reported Caucasian donors. HLA typing included class I and class II loci at four-digit resolution. Because of strong linkage in the cohort, 4 to 6 DR-DQ haplotypes were treated as single units for association and clustering. Genome-wide SNP genotypes for about 65% of the roughly 700 donors were used in a later genetic analysis, which treated that subset as a discovery cohort. All discovery cohort repertoires had been generated using a single sequencing platform. To study patterns of TCR occurrence, a later analysis re-analyzed previously published TCR beta repertoires from 666 donors and added high-resolution HLA genotyping. The number of donors typed differed by locus, with 629-630 for A, B, C, DRB1 and DQB1, around 500 for DQA1, over 600 for DPA1, and around 430 for DPB1. Besides the first cohort of around 700 subjects, a separate validation cohort made up of 120 different subjects was used. In the later analysis, no new phenotypic data were used to find candidate immune exposures; instead, reliance was placed on TCR beta sequences and their occurrence across donors. The study was designed to test whether signatures of past pathogen exposure could be identified by cataloging public T cell receptors. The study used immunosequencing to profile the T cell repertoires of several hundred subjects and linked those repertoires to cytomegalovirus serostatus. Donor age, sex, ethnicity and CMV serostatus were compiled together with the repertoire data. The study combined high-throughput TCR immunosequencing, statistical association of individual TCRs with disease status, and machine learning to predict cytomegalovirus infection status. On average, 235,054 unique TCR beta nucleotide sequences were sequenced per donor among 398 genotyped donors of the cohort, with roughly 18% of those sequences being non-productive. An early release that covered roughly 600 HLA-typed donors contained approximately 300 gigabases of sequencing data and approximately 85 million unique TCR sequences. The paper as a whole reports these results and caveats: In vitro tests confirmed that a few of the cytomegalovirus-associated TCR beta chains recognize cytomegalovirus antigens. In a later analysis, most CMV-associated TCR beta chains were found to appear HLA-restricted, with HLA associations seemingly driven largely by CMV exposure. In a later analysis, HLA-associated TCR beta chains were found to be more clonally expanded and to have lower generation probabilities than equally common non-associated chains. A later analysis associated 15,000 to 20,000 TCR beta sequences with specific HLA alleles at a false discovery rate of 0.05. The study gave a list of some 150 TCR beta chains associated with cytomegalovirus. The classifier was reported to diagnose cytomegalovirus status with high specificity and sensitivity in both the original and validation cohorts. The only immune exposure information available for the cohort was CMV serostatus. The 87-base-pair reads could not distinguish some IMGT-functional V segments, including TRBV6-2 and TRBV6-3, so those segments were excluded. Correlated functional status among segregating V segments might reflect linkage disequilibrium, but an unknown experimental factor could not be ruled out. About 15 rarely observed V segments, including chromosome 9 orphons, were excluded from the earlier analysis of a few hundred of the donors because counts were too low. The authors suggested that the approach could potentially be extended to other disease states and immunological phenotypes. Presence/absence analyses assumed roughly uniform sequencing depth across donors, an assumption that may not hold. Several of the top co-occurrence clusters appeared to be linked to parvovirus B19, influenza, CMV and Epstein-Barr virus, according to a later analysis. A further reported finding was that TCR beta sequences accurately predicted the HLA-A and HLA-B alleles for most subjects in the first cohort. In a later analysis, TCR association rates were found to vary across HLA loci, with the most associated TCRs seen for DRB1 alleles and the fewest for HLA-C alleles. A later genetic analysis associated a missense DCLRE1C variant with V-gene and J-gene trimming of TCR beta chains, and an independent cohort replicated the association. Broadly in line with IMGT annotations, most TCR beta V segments showed up in productive rearrangements about 90% or about 30% of the time in an earlier analysis of approximately 600 of the donors. A group of highly shared sequence variants was considered likely to be a technical artifact of the sequencing pipeline. Most TCR sequences were seen in very few donors, while some public TCRs were found in many individuals. When HLA alleles, especially DR and DQ, strongly co-occurred, TCR associations were difficult to assign to individual alleles. This cohort had only TCR beta chains sequenced, and the lack of alpha or paired-chain data limited which features could be detected. According to a later genetic analysis, donors in an Asian-associated ancestry cluster had fewer N-insertions in productive TCRs than the approximately 690-donor mean. Because HLA typing was missing for some donors at each locus, association tests included only the typed subset.

The library was produced with the immunoSEQ multiplex PCR assay. A mixture of 60 forward primers for TCR Vbeta segments and 13 reverse primers for TCR Jbeta segments was used in the multiplex PCR. Amplification of the CDR3 region of rearranged TCR beta genes was performed with a multiplex PCR assay on genomic DNA. The amplified TCR beta libraries were sequenced on the Illumina HiSeq System as 87-base-pair reads. Processing in the source paper ran as follows. In a later analysis, tens of millions of unique TCR beta chains were counted across the approximately 620 repertoires, and around 10 million of these chains were shared by at least two donors. To remove PCR and sequencing errors, raw reads were error-corrected and collapsed into unique sequences using a nearest-neighbor algorithm that merged closely related sequences. Alignment of CDR3 sequences to IMGT reference sequences was used to assign V, D and J gene segments. For a sequence to be retained, a match of at least six nucleotides was required to both a V gene segment and a J gene segment. Rearrangements were called productive when the CDR3 lacked stop codons and stayed in frame with V and J; all others were non-productive. Following IMGT convention, CDR3 was defined as the stretch from the second conserved V-encoded cysteine to the conserved J-encoded phenylalanine. In an earlier analysis of around 640 of the donors, sequences lacking an unambiguous match to a single V gene segment were excluded. An earlier analysis of fewer than 750 of the donors classified V segments as functional when productive rearrangements were above 56.7% and as segregating when the standard deviation between donors was above 5%. A statistical classification framework was built to diagnose cytomegalovirus status from the catalog of TCR beta chain sequences. In a later analysis, TCR nucleotide sequences were compared against IMGT/GENE-DB human TR gene sequences so that V and J genes could be assigned. The TCRdist pipeline was used in a later analysis to assign CDR3 sequences and most-parsimonious VDJ recombination scenarios. A later analysis defined each TCR beta chain by its CDR3 amino acid sequence plus V-gene family, and excluded reads lacking a unique V-gene family. In a later analysis, 550 to 650 highly shared, low-generation-probability nucleotide sequences were removed to address suspected cross-contamination and a sequencing artifact. In a later analysis, a clonal expansion index was calculated for each public chain from normalized within-repertoire ranks of inferred template counts. A later analysis computed generation probabilities with a VDJ recombination model fitted to out-of-frame rearrangements, and checked the results against IGoR. In a later analysis, hypergeometric tests were used to score TCR-TCR, TCR-HLA and TCR-CMV co-occurrence, with a repertoire-size bias correction applied to TCR pairs. A later analysis estimated false discovery rates by permuting HLA or CMV assignments 20 times. In a later analysis, co-occurring TCRs were grouped using DBSCAN, and TCRdist sequence similarity was added for clustering within HLA-allele-positive subsets. For co-occurrence clustering, repertoires with fewer than 30,000 or more than 120,000 public chains were excluded, along with a handful of repertoires with anomalous nucleotide sharing. As stored in TCRdb, this immuneACCESS dataset retains in-frame rearrangements with V and J assigned. A fraction of the clones does not appear; measured against another copy, unresolved V genes explain less than half of the discrepancy, and the remainder lacks a known reason. The D gene and trimming were derived from the DNA, and the V and J assignments and clone size from that table. The sample table shows about 130,000 clones, and about four fifths are seen once. 3.6% of the sample lies in the top ten.

The cohort consisted of hundreds of healthy bone marrow donors. At the time of sampling, every cohort member was nominally healthy, though immune exposures that went unrecorded were likely present. The donor was CMV seropositive and was included in the group of approximately 300 seropositive cohort members. Every donor gave a peripheral blood sample, and the peripheral blood mononuclear cells from that sample were used for TCR beta sequencing. The Qiagen DNeasy Blood Extraction Kit was used to extract genomic DNA from the blood cell samples. As concerns this clone: Its antigen remains unidentified. Base quality data are lacking; no much larger clone is found one base away.

CDR1 SQVTM and CDR2 ANQGSEA are derived from the germline V gene. V is pared back by 7 bases and J by 0 bases, with 14 bases lying between the germline termini. The CDR3 sequence holds 14 residues, the cysteine and phenylalanine included. Just CDR3 DNA is preserved here, 42 bases in frame from base 1. The rearranged chain carries TRBV29-1 and TRBJ2-3; no confident D gene assignment can be made. The sequence was collected from a woman in her forties in good health and CMV-seropositive. Sample: PBMCs. The DNA reads as follows: TGCAGCGCGGTTGTTAGATTTAGCACAGATACGCAGTATTTT. Translated, it reads CSAVVRFSTDTQYF.